These 29 T cell receptor beta chains share one sample of origin, sequenced in a study of T cell responses to AZD1222 COVID-19 vaccine. Produced via immunoSEQ multiplex PCR; TCRdb's table is partial and in-frame only. The repertoire holds some 130,000 clones, with 70% to 90% as singletons. Sequencing used peripheral blood, obtained on day 0 of AZD1222 vaccination. The receptor set was obtained from an adult in good health.

This chain links TRBV5-1 with TRBJ2-5; the match to TRBD2 covers 15 bases. The V and J ends lost 4 bases and 2 bases, in that order; junction bases with no gene match: 6. Germline CDR1 and CDR2: SGHRS and YFSETQ. The CDR3 has 17 residues. CDR3 sequence: CASSAGLAGGFQETQYF. CDR3 coding DNA: TGCGCCAGCAGCGCAGGACTAGCGGGGGGGTTTCAAGAGACCCAGTACTTC. Looking up the rest from reference TRBV5-1 and TRBJ2-5 gives the full variable domain: KAGVTQTPRYLIKTRGQQVTLSCSPISGHRSVSWYQQTPGQGLQFLFEYFSETQRNKGNFPGRFSGRQFSNSRSEMNVSTLELGDSALYLCASSAGLAGGFQETQYFGPGTRLLVL.

The chain links TRBV5-1 to TRBJ2-7; 14 nucleotides line up with TRBD2. Germline CDR1 reads SGHRS; CDR2 reads YFSETQ. The CDR3 length is 15 residues. The J segment lost 3 bases and the V segment lost 4 bases, leaving 3 bases of the junction unmatched. The CDR3 DNA reads as TGCGCCAGCAGCGCGGGACTAGCGGGAGTCTACGAGCAGTACTTC. This translates into CASSAGLAGVYEQYF.

The rearrangement links TRBV5-1 to TRBJ1-1; D not resolved. Germline loops: CDR1 SGHRS, CDR2 YFSETQ. The CDR3 length is 15 residues. Trimming removed 0 bases from V and 1 base from J, with 10 bases in between. The chain's CDR3 is CASSLVGGKNTEAFF. Written as DNA, the CDR3 is TGCGCCAGCAGCTTGGTGGGAGGAAAGAACACTGAAGCTTTCTTT.

J is TRBJ2-2 and V is TRBV28; 10 nucleotides match TRBD2. There are 17 residues in the CDR3. Unmatched junction bases numbered 10, after V lost 7 bases and J lost 2 bases. Germline V CDR1 and CDR2: MDHEN, SYDVKM. The CDR3 region is CASTVSGLAPNTGELFF. The CDR3 DNA reads TGTGCCAGCACCGTGTCGGGACTAGCGCCCAACACCGGGGAGCTGTTTTTT.

This chain connects TRBV21-1 to TRBJ2-6; the DNA was not used to check the table's D call, TRBD1. TRBV21-1 is tagged as a pseudogene. There are 20 residues in the CDR3. The CDR3 coding sequence is TGTGCCAGCAGCACTATTAGACAGGGCGGGCTCCTAAGTGGGGCCAACGTCCTGACTTTC. Translating gives CASSTIRQGGLLSGANVLTF.

This sequence joins TRBV5-1 and TRBJ1-1; D gene ambiguous. The CDR3 loop spans 13 amino acids. Trimming stripped 0 bases from V and 2 bases from J, with 5 bases between. CDR1 SGHRS and CDR2 YFSETQ come from the germline V gene. CDR3: CASSLVVNTEAFF. The CDR3 DNA follows: TGCGCCAGCAGCTTGGTTGTTAACACTGAAGCTTTCTTT.

This sequence joins TRBV5-1 and TRBJ1-1; D call uncertain. This CDR3 contains 12 residues. CDR1 and CDR2 (germline): SGHRS, YFSETQ. V lost 0 bases and J 4 bases, leaving 4 bases between the germline ends. This CDR3 is CASSLETTEAFF. DNA of the CDR3: TGCGCCAGCAGCTTGGAGACCACTGAAGCTTTCTTT.

The genes are TRBV10-3 and TRBJ1-1; no firm D call. This CDR3 comprises 12 residues. The V gene lost 4 bases and the J gene lost 8 bases, with 11 bases spanning the gap. Germline V CDR1 and CDR2: ENHRY, SYGVKD. The CDR3 DNA reads TGTGCCATCAGTGGTACGACAACAGAAGCTTTCTTT. Encoded protein: CAISGTTTEAFF.

The V and J genes are TRBV3-1 (or the pseudogene TRBV3-2) and TRBJ1-2, with TRBD1 as a possible D gene (5 bases). The CDR3 has 13 residues. V was clipped by 4 bases and J by 8 bases, with 14 bases between them. Germline V gene sequence: CDR1 LGHDT, CDR2 YNNKEL (reference sequence). The CDR3 protein is CASSPRSGGGYTF. CDR3 bases: TGTGCCAGCAGCCCTCGGAGTGGGGGGGGCTACACCTTC.

The chain uses TRBV13 and TRBJ2-5; 12 bases are a match to TRBD2. The V gene end was trimmed by 0 bases and the J gene end by 2 bases; junction bases not matched to a gene: 1. This CDR3 has 16 amino acids. Germline CDR1 and CDR2: PRHDT and FYEKMQ (reference sequence). DNA for the CDR3: TGTGCCAGCAGCTTAGGTACTAGCGGGGGGCAAGAGACCCAGTACTTC. Residues: CASSLGTSGGQETQYF.

This clone showed up just a few times. The chain couples TRBV28 to TRBJ1-2, with 9 bases matching TRBD1. The V and J ends lost 10 bases and 6 bases, in that order; junction bases with no gene match: 9. The CDR3 is made up of 13 amino acids. CDR1 MDHEN and CDR2 SYDVKM come from the germline V gene. In DNA, the CDR3 is TGTGCCACCAGGACAGGGGATCTCAATGGCTACACCTTC. Its protein product is CATRTGDLNGYTF.

V is TRBV7-9 and J is TRBJ2-4; D perhaps matches TRBD2 (6 bases). CDR3 length: 16 amino acids. The germline V gene has CDR1 SEHNR and CDR2 FQNEAQ (reference sequence). Trimming left V 5 bases short and J 5 bases short, with 19 bases between. CDR3: CASSPVGGIKENIQYF. In nucleotides, the CDR3 is TGTGCCAGCAGCCCAGTTGGGGGGATAAAGGAAAACATTCAGTACTTC. The whole variable domain, remainder taken from reference TRBV7-9 and TRBJ2-4, is DTGVSQNPRHKITKRGQNVTFRCDPISEHNRLYWYRQTLGQGPEFLTYFQNEAQLEKSRLLSDRFSAERPKGSFSTLEIQRTEQGDSAMYLCASSPVGGIKENIQYFGAGTRLSVL.

The V gene is TRBV5-4, the J gene TRBJ2-5; TRBD1 is a possible D gene (6 bases). The CDR3 spans 13 residues. The V and J ends lost 5 bases and 5 bases respectively, with 13 bases between them. Germline V lookup: CDR1 SGHNT, CDR2 YYREEE (reference sequence). The CDR3 sequence: CASRQQGAETQYF. CDR3 sequence (DNA): TGTGCCAGCAGACAACAGGGTGCCGAGACCCAGTACTTC. The whole variable domain, remainder taken from reference TRBV5-4 and TRBJ2-5, is ETGVTQSPTHLIKTRGQQVTLRCSSQSGHNTVSWYQQALGQGPQFIFQYYREEENGRGNFPPRFSGLQFPNYSSELNVNALELDDSALYLCASRQQGAETQYFGPGTRLLVL.

The chain employs TRBV19 and TRBJ1-2; possibly TRBD1 for D (6 bases). Between the trimmed V and J ends, which lost 5 bases and 4 bases, there was a span of 8 bases. Germline-derived CDR1 and CDR2 are LNHDA and SQIVND (reference sequence). The CDR3 covers 12 residues. The CDR3 coding sequence is TGTGCCAGTAGTGACAGGATCTATGGCTACACCTTC. Translating gives CASSDRIYGYTF.

The V call is TRBV18, the J call TRBJ1-1; D possibly corresponds to TRBD1 (5 bases). V lost 6 bases, J lost 5 bases, and 13 bases lay in between. Germline assignment: CDR1 KGHSH and CDR2 LQKENI. The CDR3 is 13 residues long. CDR3: CASSGTLETEAFF. DNA of the CDR3: TGTGCCAGCTCCGGGACGCTCGAAACTGAAGCTTTCTTT.

This clone was picked up a small number of times. The chain carries TRBV3-1 (or the pseudogene TRBV3-2) and TRBJ2-7; a weak D match, TRBD1 (6 bases). Trimming shortened V by 4 bases and J by 2 bases, and 15 bases separated the two germline ends. This CDR3 region has 15 residues. CDR1 is LGHDT, CDR2 YNNKEL, per germline (reference sequence). The CDR3, as DNA: TGTGCCAGCAGCCCCTCCCCAGGGGCCCCCTACGAGCAGTACTTC. Translating gives CASSPSPGAPYEQYF.

A remark on this clone: The junction does not match germline at one end; this may be a read error. The chain carries TRBV28 and TRBJ1-4; 7 positions match TRBD1. Germline values: CDR1 MDHEN, CDR2 SYDVKM. The CDR3 runs to 15 residues. In DNA, the CDR3 is TGTGCCAGCGAAAAAAATTTCGGCGAAACAACGGGACAGCTTTTT. Translation: CASEKNFGETTGQLF.

This chain links TRBV7-9 with TRBJ2-1; the match to TRBD2 covers 12 bases. The V gene's germline CDR1 is SEHNR and CDR2 FQNEAQ (reference sequence). This CDR3 spans 19 amino acids. Unmatched junction bases numbered 10, after V lost 1 base and J lost 3 bases. The CDR3 here is CASSLGGRRTSGIYNEQFF. As DNA, the CDR3 is TGTGCCAGCAGCTTAGGAGGACGCAGGACTAGCGGGATCTACAATGAGCAGTTCTTC.

The rearrangement links TRBV12-3 or TRBV12-4 to TRBJ1-1; no reliable D call. V was pared by 6 bases and J by 7 bases, with 12 bases between. The CDR3 covers 12 residues. DNA for the CDR3: TGTGCCAGCAGCTTGGCCATTTTTGAAGCTTTCTTT. Protein: CASSLAIFEAFF.

This clone showed up just a few times. One end of the junction does not line up with germline, which may come from a read error. The genes are TRBV7-9 and TRBJ2-1, with 9 positions matching TRBD2. The CDR3 covers 17 residues. CDR1 and CDR2 (germline): SEHNR, FQNEAQ (reference sequence). CDR3 protein: CASSFNWGLASHNEQFF. The CDR3, as DNA: TGTGCCAGCAGCTTTAACTGGGGACTAGCCTCCCACAATGAGCAGTTCTTC.

V gene TRBV15 combines with J gene TRBJ1-2; D unresolved. The CDR3 has 17 residues. The germline V and J ends were trimmed by 2 bases and 5 bases, with 21 bases remaining between them. Germline V gene sequence: CDR1 LNHNV, CDR2 YYDKDF (reference sequence). The CDR3 DNA reads TGTGCCACCAGCAGAAGCCCCAGCGGAGGGCGGGGATATGGCTACACCTTC. It codes for CATSRSPSGGRGYGYTF.

The CDR3 sequence is CAQGQGYYEQYF. As DNA, the CDR3 is TGTGCCCAGGGACAGGGCTACTACGAGCAGTACTTC. The chain is built from TRBV30 and TRBJ2-7, with 9 bases lining up with TRBD1. CDR1 is GTSNPN and CDR2 is SVGIG in the germline V gene (reference sequence). V lost 8 bases to trimming and J lost 3 bases; unmatched junction nucleotides: 5. The CDR3 is 12 amino acids.

This clone came up once. The gene calls are TRBV5-5 and TRBJ1-2; TRBD1 might be the D (5 bases). This CDR3 is built from 17 residues. From germline, CDR1 is SGHKS and CDR2 YYEKEE (reference sequence). Trimming removed 0 bases from V and 5 bases from J, with 20 bases in between. CDR3 in DNA: TGTGCCAGCAGCTTGGGGCCGATCAGGGAAGGAAAATATGGCTACACCTTC. Its translation is CASSLGPIREGKYGYTF.

This clone was observed once. The V gene is TRBV25-1, the J gene TRBJ2-6, with 9 bases identical to TRBD1. This CDR3 contains 15 residues. The J segment lost 4 bases and the V segment lost 4 bases, leaving 2 bases of the junction unmatched. CDR1 is MGHDK and CDR2 is SYGVNS in the germline V gene. CDR3 amino acids: CASSGTGAGANVLTF. As DNA, the CDR3 is TGTGCCAGCAGTGGGACAGGGGCCGGGGCCAACGTCCTGACTTTC.

CDR3 region: CASSPGGTNTIYF. CDR3 nucleotides: TGTGCCAGCAGTCCAGGGGGCACAAACACCATATATTTT. This chain connects TRBV12-3 or TRBV12-4 to TRBJ1-3; 8 bases fit TRBD1. V dropped 5 bases and J dropped 6; count of bases not matched to a gene: 3. The CDR3 is 13 residues long.

V usage is TRBV3-1 (or the pseudogene TRBV3-2) and J usage is TRBJ1-2, with D unclear. This CDR3 is built from 14 residues. The germline V and J ends were trimmed by 2 bases and 6 bases, with 13 bases remaining between them. Germline CDR1 LGHDT, CDR2 YNNKEL (reference sequence). The CDR3: CASSQLKRGDGYTF. CDR3 DNA sequence: TGTGCCAGCAGCCAACTTAAGCGAGGCGATGGCTACACCTTC.

CDR3 nucleotide sequence: TGCAGCGTTGAGGGAGGCGGAGCATATGGCTACACCTTC. Encoded protein: CSVEGGGAYGYTF. The genes are TRBV29-1 and TRBJ1-2; no reliable D call. The CDR3 contains 13 residues. In germline, CDR1 is SQVTM, CDR2 ANQGSEA. Trimming shortened V by 3 bases and J by 5 bases, and 13 bases separated the two germline ends. Full variable domain (outside the CDR3, taken from reference TRBV29-1 and TRBJ1-2): SAVISQKPSRDICQRGTSLTIQCQVDSQVTMMFWYRQQPGQSLTLIATANQGSEATYESGFVIDKFPISRPNLTFSTLTVSNMSPEDSSIYLCSVEGGGAYGYTFGSGTRLTVV.

This rearrangement joins TRBV4-2 to TRBJ2-1; D remains unclear. CDR1 and CDR2 (germline): LGHNA, YNFKEQ. This CDR3 comprises 12 residues. V was cut by 1 base and J by 7 bases, with 5 bases left in between. The CDR3 reads CASSQGGNEQFF. CDR3 in DNA: TGTGCCAGCAGCCAAGGGGGAAATGAGCAGTTCTTC.

The genes are TRBV21-1 and TRBJ2-4; the table gives TRBD1 as D, unverified against the DNA. TRBV21-1 is tagged as a pseudogene. This CDR3 spans 18 amino acids. The CDR3 nucleotides are TGTGCCAGCAGCAAAGAAGGTTATGGCAGGGGGGCCAAAAACATTCAGTACTTC. This sequence encodes CASSKEGYGRGAKNIQYF.